This record looks at one T cell receptor (beta chain) sequence and its context. This specimen belongs to a study of blood T cells in healthy people across ages. The second PCR ran about 7 to 12 cycles with a sample-barcoded 5' primer and J-beta primers. TCRdb re-called the 5' RACE reads through MiXCR, storing one row per CDR3 protein. The table records over 1,300,000 distinct CDR3 sequences, 45% to 70% of them present only once. V dropped 1 base and J dropped 2 bases, with 12 bases sitting between them. The CDR3 is 15 residues long. The germline V gene encodes CDR1 MDHEN and CDR2 SYDVKM. This chain links TRBV28 with TRBJ2-7; D may be TRBD1 or TRBD2 (5 bases each). This clonotype was obtained from a man younger than 35 in good health. Material: blood. DNA for the CDR3: TGTGCCAGCAGTTTATTGGGGGTAGGAGCCTACGAGCAGTACTTC. As protein: CASSLLGVGAYEQYF.